The clone carrying this T cell receptor beta chain was seen repeatedly, ten times or more. Its antigen is not identified. Sequencing ends 3 residues short of the CDR3 end; the germline J gene provides the rest. These data are taken from a study of T cell clonality in common variable immunodeficiency. Study-wide results and limits: TCRbeta clonality was increased in CVID versus healthy controls. CVID subjects shared fewer TCRbeta clones than healthy controls did.

Equal genomic DNA amounts from CVID and control samples were sequenced. TCRdb's table, derived via immunoSEQ multiplex PCR, lists solely in-frame clones and lacks some. The sample was found to contain 40,000 to 65,000 clones, and every one recurs. Each donor provided roughly 4.5 to 9 ml of heparinized whole blood. The CDR3 contains 17 residues. Trimming took 6 bases from V and 2 from J, leaving 23 bases between them. The specimen sequenced was peripheral blood mononuclear cells. The receptor's source is a person aged 18 to 69 in good health. This chain joins TRBV23-1 and TRBJ2-7, with D tentatively TRBD1 (5 bases). Being an ORF, TRBV23-1 has a function that is uncertain. The CDR3 bases that were read are TGCGCCAGCAGAAGCCCGGTAGGGGTACTTGTTACCTACGAG. Protein: CASRSPVGVLVTYE. The whole CDR3 sequence is CASRSPVGVLVTYEQYF.